The clone carrying this T cell receptor beta chain was observed at least ten times. The antigen remains undetermined. The germline CDR1 and CDR2 sequences are SGHTA and FQGNSA. This CDR3 comprises 13 residues. The V end was cut by 2 bases, the J end by 6 bases, with 11 bases between. The entry originates in a study of T cell repertoires in cytomegalovirus infection. The study's findings and limits: The response measured ex vivo was dominated by TCR beta clonotypes (HLA-C-restricted and CMV-specific).

TCRdb processed the reads anew with MiXCR; each CDR3 protein has one entry. The sample yields 250,000 or so distinct CDR3 sequences, about 12% seen once. Sequenced sample: PBMCs. The TCR comes from a human donor in good health (CMV status not recorded). Some clones in this sample may be carry-over from other donors' samples. The gene calls are TRBV7-2 and TRBJ2-7, with D maybe TRBD1 (7 bases). CDR3 nucleotide sequence: TGTGCCAGCAGCTTAAGGGGGCGGGGCGAGCAGTACTTC. Amino acids: CASSLRGRGEQYF. The whole variable domain, remainder taken from reference TRBV7-2 and TRBJ2-7, is GAGVSQSPSNKVTEKGKDVELRCDPISGHTALYWYRQSLGQGLEFLIYFQGNSAPDKSGLPSDRFSAERTGGSVSTLTIQRTQQEDSAVYLCASSLRGRGEQYFGPGTRLTVT.